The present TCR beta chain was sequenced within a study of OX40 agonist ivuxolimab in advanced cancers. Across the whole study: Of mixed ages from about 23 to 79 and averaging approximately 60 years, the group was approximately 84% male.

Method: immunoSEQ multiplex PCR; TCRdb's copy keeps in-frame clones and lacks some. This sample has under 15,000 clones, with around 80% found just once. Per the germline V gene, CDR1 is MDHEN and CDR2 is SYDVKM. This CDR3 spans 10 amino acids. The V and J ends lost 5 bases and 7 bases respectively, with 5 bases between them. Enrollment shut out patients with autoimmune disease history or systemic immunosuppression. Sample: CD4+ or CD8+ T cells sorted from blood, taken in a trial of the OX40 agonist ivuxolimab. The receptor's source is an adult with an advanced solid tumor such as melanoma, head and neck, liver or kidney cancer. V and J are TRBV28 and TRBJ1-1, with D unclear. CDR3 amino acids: CASSGLEAFF. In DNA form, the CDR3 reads TGTGCCAGCAGTGGCCTTGAAGCTTTCTTT.